This TCR beta chain stems from a study of T cells in Graves' hyperthyroidism and ophthalmopathy. Germline values: CDR1 MNHEY, CDR2 SMNVEV (reference sequence). Trimming removed 3 bases at V and 6 bases at J, with 12 bases between. The CDR3 runs 14 residues. It was RNA transcripts that yielded the amplified TCR beta CDR3 regions. Researchers ran a first-round RT-PCR on the TCR CDR3 using the HTBI primer set. MiXCR was run by TCRdb on the multiplex PCR reads, yielding one entry per CDR3 protein. The sample lists about 640,000 distinct CDR3 sequences; 20% were seen once. Sequenced: blood. This sequence joins TRBV27 and TRBJ2-1; no clear D. This TCR was sampled from a man aged 25 to 40 with Graves' ophthalmopathy. The DNA for the CDR3 is TGTGCCAGCAGTTTTGGAAGGCCCTCCAATGAGCAGTTCTTC. This gives the protein CASSFGRPSNEQFF.